The 24 T cell receptor beta chains below all came from one sample that was sequenced in a study of T cells in Graves' hyperthyroidism and ophthalmopathy. Amplification yielded TCR beta CDR3 regions, with RNA transcripts as the source. The HTBI primer set was used in a first-round RT-PCR of the TCR CDR3. From the multiplex PCR reads, TCRdb called clonotypes with MiXCR, one entry per CDR3 protein. Among under 600,000 distinct CDR3 sequences listed, 15% to 20% were seen once. Sequencing was carried out using blood. The origin of the receptors is a woman aged 35 to 49 with Graves' ophthalmopathy.

This clonotype was seen repeatedly, ten times or more. The J gene is TRBJ1-2, the V gene TRBV3-1, with D perhaps matching TRBD1 (5 bases). V was clipped by 4 bases and J by 8 bases, with 14 bases between them. The CDR3 has 13 amino acids. Per germline, CDR1 LGHDT and CDR2 YNNKEL (reference sequence). The CDR3 loop is CASSLPSGSGYTF. The CDR3 DNA follows: TGTGCCAGCAGCCTACCGTCAGGGAGCGGCTACACCTTC.

At least ten counts were recorded for this clonotype. The chain employs TRBV7-2 and TRBJ2-7; 8 positions agree with TRBD2. CDR1 SGHTA and CDR2 FQGNSA come from the germline V gene. J was trimmed by 6 bases and V by 2 bases; bases with no gene match: 9. The CDR3 is made up of 15 amino acids. The CDR3 is CASSLTSGSPFEQYF. CDR3 sequence (DNA): TGTGCCAGCAGCTTAACTAGCGGTAGCCCTTTCGAGCAGTACTTC.

This clonotype was detected a few times. This rearrangement joins TRBV6-1 to TRBJ2-2; D may be TRBD1 (6 bases). V was pared by 10 bases and J by 1 base, with 13 bases between. In germline, CDR1 is MNHNS, CDR2 SASEGT. This CDR3 has 14 residues. CDR3 region: CAISPRGNTGELFF. CDR3 nucleotide sequence: TGTGCCATCTCCCCCAGGGGGAACACCGGGGAGCTGTTTTTT.

The sample holds a few counts of this clonotype. The chain combines TRBV12-3 or TRBV12-4 with TRBJ2-1; TRBD2 is a possible D gene (6 bases). With 6 bases removed from V and 8 bases from J, the gap between germline ends came to 17 bases. CDR3 size: 14 residues. The CDR3 nucleotides are TGTGCCAGCAGCAGACTAGGGCTGAGCGATGAGCAGTTCTTC. It translates to CASSRLGLSDEQFF.

Many counts were recorded for this clonotype. This chain links TRBV2 with TRBJ2-3; D is unresolved. Trimming cost V 5 bases and J 2 bases, with 14 bases left between them. CDR3 size: 15 residues. Germline CDR1 SNHLY, CDR2 FYNNEI. CDR3 nucleotides: TGTGCCAGCAGTAAGGGAACCAGCAACACAGATACGCAGTATTTT. Protein sequence: CASSKGTSNTDTQYF.

This clonotype occurred many times. This chain connects TRBV3-1 to TRBJ2-1, with 7 bases fitting TRBD1. The CDR3 spans 13 residues. V lost 3 bases, J lost 9 bases, and 5 bases stayed unmatched. Germline V CDR1 and CDR2: LGHDT, YNNKEL (reference sequence). The CDR3 protein is CASSQSTGSEQFF. The CDR3 DNA reads TGTGCCAGCAGCCAGTCGACAGGGTCTGAGCAGTTCTTC.

This clonotype was counted ten times or more. This chain links TRBV28 with TRBJ1-4; D remains unclear. Deletions cut 7 bases from V and 0 bases from J, with 15 bases between. This CDR3 region has 16 residues. The V gene's germline CDR1 is MDHEN and CDR2 SYDVKM. The CDR3 coding sequence is TGTGCCAGCAAGTCTCCCTCCGGGGCAACTAATGAAAAACTGTTTTTT. Translating gives CASKSPSGATNEKLFF.

The chain couples TRBV5-1 to TRBJ1-1; the D gene is possibly TRBD1 (5 bases). The V end lost 1 base, the J end lost 4 bases, and 23 bases lay between the germline ends. The germline gives CDR1 SGHRS, CDR2 YFSETQ. This CDR3 contains 18 residues. This CDR3 is CASSLRGSLPNRGTEAFF. CDR3 DNA sequence: TGCGCCAGCAGCTTGAGGGGCAGTCTTCCGAATCGAGGCACTGAAGCTTTCTTT.

The chain employs TRBV28 and TRBJ1-4, with a possible D match to TRBD1 (6 bases). Between the trimmed V and J ends, which lost 6 bases and 6 bases, there was a span of 17 bases. The CDR3 runs to 15 residues. Germline lookup yields CDR1 MDHEN and CDR2 SYDVKM. DNA of the CDR3: TGTGCCAGCAGCACGGGGGGCTCCCGTTATGAAAAACTGTTTTTT. Protein product: CASSTGGSRYEKLFF.

This clonotype was detected only a few times. V and J are TRBV11-2 and TRBJ1-5, with D uncertain. CDR3 length equals 14 residues. From germline, CDR1 is SGHAT and CDR2 FQNNGV. V was pared by 0 bases and J by 6 bases, with 9 bases between. Written as DNA, the CDR3 is TGTGCCAGCAGCTTAGATCCCGGGGTTCAGCCCCAGCATTTT. Protein sequence: CASSLDPGVQPQHF.

This clonotype came up many times. The V and J genes are TRBV6-1 and TRBJ2-1, with TRBD1 matching over 8 bases. J was trimmed by 7 bases and V by 6 bases; bases with no gene match: 14. The CDR3 is 16 residues long. Looked up from germline, CDR1 is MNHNS and CDR2 is SASEGT. As DNA, the CDR3 is TGTGCCAGCAGCCCCGACAGGGGTAACTTGGAAAATGAGCAGTTCTTC. Translation: CASSPDRGNLENEQFF.

This clonotype was counted at least ten times. This chain links TRBV30 with TRBJ2-2; D not certain. Between the trimmed V and J ends, which lost 4 bases and 0 bases, there was a span of 15 bases. CDR1 and CDR2 (germline): GTSNPN, SVGIG (reference sequence). The CDR3 has 16 residues. Written as DNA, the CDR3 is TGTGCCTGGAAGTCGGGCAGTGGGGCGAACACCGGGGAGCTGTTTTTT. As protein: CAWKSGSGANTGELFF.

For this clonotype: This sequence may be a read error, since a much larger clone differs from it by one base. This chain uses TRBV18 with TRBJ1-2; tentatively, D is TRBD1 (5 bases). The CDR3 is 13 amino acids. The ends were cut back, 6 bases at V and 5 bases at J, with 13 bases in the middle. Germline CDR1 KGHSH, CDR2 LQKENI. This CDR3 reads CASSPNRGYGYTF. In DNA, the CDR3 is TGTGCCAGCTCGCCTAACCGGGGGTATGGCTACACCTTC.

This clonotype was observed a handful of times. The CDR3 bases are TGCAGCGTTGTGGGGGAAAGCGGGACTGTCCAGTTCTTC. Its translation is CSVVGESGTVQFF. The chain recombines TRBV29-1 with TRBJ2-1, with 7 bases lining up with TRBD2. V shed 4 bases, J shed 13 bases, and the junction held 13 bases outside the gene matches. CDR1 is SQVTM, CDR2 ANQGSEA, per germline. This CDR3 is 13 amino acids long.

The rearrangement uses TRBV10-2 and TRBJ2-1; D is unresolved. This CDR3 has 13 amino acids. The germline V gene has CDR1 WSHSY and CDR2 SAAADI. The CDR3, as DNA: TGCGCTTTCGACGCCGGCCTATTCCATGAGCAGTTCTTC. This encodes CAFDAGLFHEQFF.

V usage is TRBV2 and J usage is TRBJ1-3; D possibly corresponds to TRBD1 (5 bases). Germline lookup yields CDR1 SNHLY and CDR2 FYNNEI. The CDR3 length is 15 residues. With 6 bases removed from V and 1 base from J, the gap between germline ends came to 13 bases. The CDR3 is CASRALGTSGNTIYF. In DNA, the CDR3 is TGTGCCAGCAGGGCCTTGGGGACTTCTGGAAACACCATATATTTT.

This clonotype was observed many times. The rearrangement uses TRBV2 and TRBJ2-2; the match to TRBD2 covers 7 bases. The CDR3 has 14 amino acids. From germline, CDR1 is SNHLY and CDR2 FYNNEI. The V gene end was trimmed by 7 bases and the J gene end by 3 bases; junction bases not matched to a gene: 5. CDR3 nucleotides: TGTGCCAGCACGAGCGGGATGCACACCGGGGAGCTGTTTTTT. It translates to CASTSGMHTGELFF.

This clonotype has ten or more counts. The chain employs TRBV20-1 and TRBJ1-1; no reliable D call. V was clipped by 6 bases and J by 4 bases, with 6 bases between them. Germline CDR1 DFQATT, CDR2 SNEGSKA (reference sequence). The CDR3 sequence is 10 residues long. CDR3 DNA sequence: TGCAGTGCAGCGGGCACTGAAGCTTTCTTT. It encodes CSAAGTEAFF.

This chain connects TRBV12-3 or TRBV12-4 to TRBJ2-2; TRBD1 matches 8 bases. Losses at the gene ends were 9 bases for V and 4 bases for J; bases not matched to a gene: 13. CDR3 length equals 16 residues. CDR3 loop: CASVFRHRGSTGELFF. In DNA form, the CDR3 reads TGTGCCAGTGTTTTTCGCCACAGGGGGAGCACCGGGGAGCTGTTTTTT.

The CDR3 DNA reads as TGTGCCAGCAGTTCGGGCCACGGGATAGATACGCAGTATTTT. Its protein is CASSSGHGIDTQYF. This chain uses TRBV6-5 with TRBJ2-3; perhaps TRBD2 as D (5 bases). The length of the CDR3 is 14 residues. Germline V gene data show CDR1 as MNHEY and CDR2 as SVGAGI. V was cut by 4 bases and J by 5 bases, with 13 bases left in between.

This clonotype was picked up a small number of times. V usage is TRBV7-2 and J usage is TRBJ2-1, with 8 nucleotides matching TRBD1. Germline loops: CDR1 SGHTA, CDR2 FQGNSA. CDR3 length equals 16 residues. The junction had 12 bases not matched to a gene; V was cut back by 7 bases and J by 4 bases. CDR3 nucleotides: TGTGCCAGCACCCAGGAGGACAGGGTATCGTACAATGAGCAGTTCTTC. This sequence encodes CASTQEDRVSYNEQFF.

The chain couples TRBV9 to TRBJ2-4, with D perhaps assigned TRBD1 or TRBD2 (6 bases each). The CDR3 totals 18 residues. V lost 2 bases and J 7 bases, leaving 25 bases between the germline ends. Germline V gene sequence: CDR1 SGDLS, CDR2 YYNGEE. The CDR3 region has the DNA TGTGCCAGCAGCGTTACGGCCGGGGGCCTTACTGACGGTAACATTCAGTACTTC. Translating gives CASSVTAGGLTDGNIQYF.

This clonotype was seen more than once but under ten times. The chain is built from TRBV29-1 and TRBJ2-1; 16 bases line up with TRBD2. The CDR3 runs to 15 residues. The germline V gene has CDR1 SQVTM and CDR2 ANQGSEA. V was clipped by 6 bases and J by 5 bases; unmatched bases: 4. The CDR3 DNA reads TGCAGCGTGGGGACTAGCGGGAGGGGACACAATGAGCAGTTCTTC. Translated, it gives CSVGTSGRGHNEQFF.

The sample holds many counts of this clonotype. The rearrangement uses TRBV20-1 and TRBJ2-5, with 9 bases lining up with TRBD2. Trimming at V came to 1 base and at J to 5 bases, leaving 14 bases not matched to a gene. The germline CDR1 and CDR2 sequences are DFQATT and SNEGSKA (reference sequence). The CDR3 covers 17 residues. DNA for the CDR3: TGCAGTGCTAGAGGTCTGAGCGGGAGGCGGGGTGTGGAGACCCAGTACTTC. This sequence encodes CSARGLSGRRGVETQYF.